This TCR beta chain originates from a study of blood T cell repertoires in COVID-19. Study background: Some COVID-19 samples were acute and others convalescent; all came from the United States, Italy and Spain. PBMCs, B-cell-depleted T cells, or T cells provided the cDNA or gDNA that made up the material.

Trimming cost V 6 bases and J 4 bases; bases outside gene matches: 3. CDR3 length equals 13 residues. Germline V gene lookup returns CDR1 MNHEY and CDR2 SVGAGI. Authors' methods: Reference gene primers were amplified, and this amplification served to estimate nucleated cell counts. Method: immunoSEQ multiplex PCR; TCRdb's copy keeps in-frame clones and lacks some. That table supplies the V and J calls and clone size; D and trimming were determined from the DNA. Of more than 200,000 clones in the sample, roughly 80% were seen once. The gene calls are TRBV6-5 and TRBJ2-1, with TRBD1 matching 7 bases. This TCR was recovered from a man in his sixties with acute or convalescent COVID-19. Sequencing used peripheral blood. CDR3 in DNA: TGTGCCAGCAGGAAGACAGGGTACAATGAGCAGTTCTTC. It codes for CASRKTGYNEQFF.